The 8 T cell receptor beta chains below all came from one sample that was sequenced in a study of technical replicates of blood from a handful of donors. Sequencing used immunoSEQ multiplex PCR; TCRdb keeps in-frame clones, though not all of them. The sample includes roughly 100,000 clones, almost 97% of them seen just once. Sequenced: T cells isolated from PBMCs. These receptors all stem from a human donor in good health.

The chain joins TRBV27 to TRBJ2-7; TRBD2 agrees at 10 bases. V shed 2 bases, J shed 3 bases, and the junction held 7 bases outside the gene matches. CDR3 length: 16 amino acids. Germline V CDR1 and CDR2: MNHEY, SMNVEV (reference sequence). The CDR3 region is CASSLQREGHRYEQYF. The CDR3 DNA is TGTGCCAGCAGTTTACAGCGGGAGGGCCACCGCTACGAGCAGTACTTC.

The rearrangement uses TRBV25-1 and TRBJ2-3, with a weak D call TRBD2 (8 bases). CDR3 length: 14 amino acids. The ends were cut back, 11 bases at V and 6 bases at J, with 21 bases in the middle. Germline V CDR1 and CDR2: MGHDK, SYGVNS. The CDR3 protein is CASSGSPTGDTQYF. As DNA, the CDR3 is TGTGCCTCAAGCGGGAGCCCGACAGGGGATACGCAGTATTTT.

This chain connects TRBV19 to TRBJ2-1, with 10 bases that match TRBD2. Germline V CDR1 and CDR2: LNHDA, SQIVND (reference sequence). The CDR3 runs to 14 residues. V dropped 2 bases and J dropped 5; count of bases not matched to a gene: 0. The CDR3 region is CASSILAGDNEQFF. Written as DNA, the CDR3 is TGTGCCAGTAGTATACTAGCGGGAGACAATGAGCAGTTCTTC. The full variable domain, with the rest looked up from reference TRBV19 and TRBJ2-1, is DGGITQSPKYLFRKEGQNVTLSCEQNLNHDAMYWYRQDPGQGLRLIYYSQIVNDFQKGDIAEGYSVSREKKESFPLTVTSAQKNPTAFYLCASSILAGDNEQFFGPGTRLTVL.

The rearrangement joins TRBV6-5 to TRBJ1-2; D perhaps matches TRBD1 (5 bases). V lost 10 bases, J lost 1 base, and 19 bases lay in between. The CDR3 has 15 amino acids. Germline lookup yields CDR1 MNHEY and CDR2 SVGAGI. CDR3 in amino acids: CATAGIWGDNYGYTF. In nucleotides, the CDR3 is TGTGCCACCGCGGGGATCTGGGGGGATAACTATGGCTACACCTTC.

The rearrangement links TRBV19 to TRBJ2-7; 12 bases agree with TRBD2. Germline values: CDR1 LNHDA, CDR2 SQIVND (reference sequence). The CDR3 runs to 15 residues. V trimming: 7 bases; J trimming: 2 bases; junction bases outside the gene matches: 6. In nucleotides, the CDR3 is TGTGCCAGTATCGGACTAGCGGGATCGGCCTACGAGCAGTACTTC. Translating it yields CASIGLAGSAYEQYF.

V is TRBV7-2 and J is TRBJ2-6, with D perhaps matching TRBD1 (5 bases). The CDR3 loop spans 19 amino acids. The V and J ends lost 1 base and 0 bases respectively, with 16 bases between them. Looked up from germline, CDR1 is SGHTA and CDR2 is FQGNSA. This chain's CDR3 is CASSLVLVGLNSGANVLTF. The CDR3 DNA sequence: TGTGCCAGCAGCTTAGTTCTAGTGGGGCTAAACTCTGGGGCCAACGTCCTGACTTTC.

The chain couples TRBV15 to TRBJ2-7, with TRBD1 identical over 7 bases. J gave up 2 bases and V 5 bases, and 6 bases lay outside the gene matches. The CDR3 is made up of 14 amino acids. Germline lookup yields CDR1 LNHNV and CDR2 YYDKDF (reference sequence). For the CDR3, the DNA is TGTGCCACCAGCGGCGGACAGGAAACCTACGAGCAGTACTTC. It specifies CATSGGQETYEQYF. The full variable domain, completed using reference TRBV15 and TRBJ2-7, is DAMVIQNPRYQVTQFGKPVTLSCSQTLNHNVMYWYQQKSSQAPKLLFHYYDKDFNNEADTPDNFQSRRPNTSFCFLDIRSPGLGDTAMYLCATSGGQETYEQYFGPGTRLTVT.

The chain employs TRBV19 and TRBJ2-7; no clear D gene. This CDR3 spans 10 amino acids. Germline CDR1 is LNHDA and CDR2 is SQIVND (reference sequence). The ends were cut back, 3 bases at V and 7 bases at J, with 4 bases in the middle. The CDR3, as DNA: TGTGCCAGTAGTATCAGGGAGCAGTACTTC. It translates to CASSIREQYF.